This T cell receptor beta chain came from a study of T-cell memory formation after mild COVID-19. Points from the study as a whole: Later expanders leaned toward CD4+, whereas clones contracting from day 15 to 85 were balanced CD4/CD8.

5'RACE with constant-segment primers built TCRalpha and TCRbeta cDNA libraries with UMIs. Using its own MiXCR run on the 5' RACE reads, TCRdb lists one record per CDR3 protein. Of more than 75,000 distinct CDR3 sequences listed, approximately 23% are singletons. As to this clonotype: The antigen is not known.

Trimming removed 5 bases from V and 3 bases from J; junction bases left unmatched: 8. This CDR3 spans 16 amino acids. The V gene's germline CDR1 is SNHLY and CDR2 FYNNEI. This clonotype originated in a young man who had mild COVID-19 (a few samples of this study predate the infection). Cell type and time point are not known. The sample was PBMCs or a T cell subset sorted from them (not recorded which). The rearrangement links TRBV2 to TRBJ2-3; 10 bases match TRBD2. CDR3 in amino acids: CASSRPASGGTDTQYF. The CDR3 DNA reads as TGTGCCAGCAGTCGCCCGGCTAGCGGGGGAACAGATACGCAGTATTTT.